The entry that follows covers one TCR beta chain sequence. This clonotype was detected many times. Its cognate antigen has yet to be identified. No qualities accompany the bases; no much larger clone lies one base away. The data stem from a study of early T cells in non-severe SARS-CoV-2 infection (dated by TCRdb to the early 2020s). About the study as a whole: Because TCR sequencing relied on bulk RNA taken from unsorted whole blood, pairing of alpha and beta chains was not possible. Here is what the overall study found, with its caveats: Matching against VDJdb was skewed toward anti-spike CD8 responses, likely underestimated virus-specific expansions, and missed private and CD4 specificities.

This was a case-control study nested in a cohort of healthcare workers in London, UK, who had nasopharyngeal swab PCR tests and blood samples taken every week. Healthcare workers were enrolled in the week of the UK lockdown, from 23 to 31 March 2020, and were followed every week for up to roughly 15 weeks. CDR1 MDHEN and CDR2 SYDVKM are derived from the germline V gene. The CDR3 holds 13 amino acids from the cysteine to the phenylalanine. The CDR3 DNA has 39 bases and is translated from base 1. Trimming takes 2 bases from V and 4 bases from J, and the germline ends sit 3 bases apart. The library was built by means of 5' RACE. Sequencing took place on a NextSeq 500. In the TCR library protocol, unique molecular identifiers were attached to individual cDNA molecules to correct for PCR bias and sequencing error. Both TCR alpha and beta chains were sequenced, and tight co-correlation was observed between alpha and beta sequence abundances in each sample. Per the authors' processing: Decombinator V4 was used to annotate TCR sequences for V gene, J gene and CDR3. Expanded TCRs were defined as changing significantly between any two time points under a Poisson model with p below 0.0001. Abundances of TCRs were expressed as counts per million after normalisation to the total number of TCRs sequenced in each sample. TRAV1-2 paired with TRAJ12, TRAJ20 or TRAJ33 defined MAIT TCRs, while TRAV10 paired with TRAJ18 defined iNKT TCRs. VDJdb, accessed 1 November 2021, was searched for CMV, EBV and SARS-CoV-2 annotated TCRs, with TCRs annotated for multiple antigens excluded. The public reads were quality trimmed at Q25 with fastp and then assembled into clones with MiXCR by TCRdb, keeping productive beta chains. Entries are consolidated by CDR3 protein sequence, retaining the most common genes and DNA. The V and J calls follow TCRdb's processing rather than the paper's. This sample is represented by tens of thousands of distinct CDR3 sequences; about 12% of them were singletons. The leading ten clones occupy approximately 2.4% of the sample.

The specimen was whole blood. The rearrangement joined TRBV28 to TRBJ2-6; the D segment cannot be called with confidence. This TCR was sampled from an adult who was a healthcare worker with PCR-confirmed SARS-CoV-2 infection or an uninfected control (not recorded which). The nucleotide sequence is TGTGCCAGCAGTTTAGAAGGGGCCAACGTCCTGACTTTC. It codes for CASSLEGANVLTF.